Listed here are 3 T cell receptor beta chains from one sample, sequenced in a study of radiotherapy plus CTLA-4 blockade in lung cancer. Clones were sequenced by immunoSEQ multiplex PCR, and TCRdb holds only the in-frame ones, with some missing. The sample carries 40,000 to 45,000 clones, 75% to 80% recorded once. This material consisted of peripheral blood, taken from a patient treated with radiotherapy plus ipilimumab. These receptors all stem from a human donor with non-small cell lung cancer whose response to radiotherapy plus ipilimumab could not be evaluated.

The rearrangement links TRBV30 to TRBJ2-7; D is perhaps TRBD2 (6 bases). The CDR3 is made up of 13 amino acids. The germline V gene encodes CDR1 GTSNPN and CDR2 SVGIG (reference sequence). V was cut by 1 base and J by 3 bases, with 10 bases left in between. CDR3 nucleotide sequence: TGTGCCTGGAGTGGGGGGGACCTCTACGAGCAGTACTTC. This encodes CAWSGGDLYEQYF. Full variable domain (outside the CDR3, taken from reference TRBV30 and TRBJ2-7): SQTIHQWPATLVQPVGSPLSLECTVEGTSNPNLYWYRQAAGRGLQLLFYSVGIGQISSEVPQNLSASRPQDRQFILSSKKLLLSDSGFYLCAWSGGDLYEQYFGPGTRLTVT.

This clone appeared a few times. This rearrangement joins TRBV13 to TRBJ2-7; possibly TRBD1 for D (6 bases). Trimming left V 5 bases short and J 3 bases short, with 26 bases between. Germline V gene lookup returns CDR1 PRHDT and CDR2 FYEKMQ (reference sequence). The CDR3 runs 18 residues. The CDR3 bases are TGTGCCAGCAGCCTATATATAACACAGGGACCCTTGAGCTACGAGCAGTACTTC. The encoded protein is CASSLYITQGPLSYEQYF.

The chain has TRBV13 and TRBJ2-7; 7 nucleotides align to TRBD2. This CDR3 contains 13 residues. CDR1 is PRHDT, CDR2 FYEKMQ, per germline (reference sequence). Losses at the gene ends were 5 bases for V and 6 bases for J; bases not matched to a gene: 7. CDR3: CASSLRTGGEQYF. The DNA for the CDR3 is TGTGCCAGCAGCCTTCGTACGGGGGGCGAGCAGTACTTC.